Below are 5 T cell receptor beta chains sequenced from a single sample in a study of shared clonotypes between healthy human individuals. Only in-frame clones appear in the TCRdb table, and some are missing; sequencing was by immunoSEQ multiplex PCR. Of roughly 2,500,000 clones listed, 93% are singletons. Sample: naive CD4+ T cells from PBMCs. Sample subset: CD45RA+ positively selected. These receptors all stem from a man aged 18 to 30 in good health. Some clones in this sample may be carry-over from other donors' samples.

The rearrangement uses TRBV7-8 and TRBJ1-5, with D perhaps TRBD1 (5 bases). Trimming took 4 bases from V and 1 from J, leaving 5 bases between them. Germline loops: CDR1 SGHVS, CDR2 FQNEAQ. CDR3 length: 13 amino acids. CDR3 sequence: CASSWGSNQPQHF. CDR3 nucleotide sequence: TGTGCCAGCAGCTGGGGGAGCAATCAGCCCCAGCATTTT. The full variable domain, with the rest looked up from reference TRBV7-8 and TRBJ1-5, is GAGVSQSPRYKVAKRGQDVALRCDPISGHVSLFWYQQALGQGPEFLTYFQNEAQLDKSGLPSDRFFAERPEGSVSTLKIQRTQQEDSAVYLCASSWGSNQPQHFGDGTRLSIL.

J is TRBJ2-1 and V is TRBV7-2; 9 bases align to TRBD1. J lost 2 bases, V lost 4 bases, and 9 bases had no gene match. Germline values: CDR1 SGHTA, CDR2 FQGNSA. The CDR3 contains 17 residues. The CDR3 DNA reads TGTGCCAGCAGCTCCACTGTCGGGGACAGGGCCTACAATGAGCAGTTCTTC. This codes for CASSSTVGDRAYNEQFF.

The chain links TRBV5-1 to TRBJ2-1, with D possibly being TRBD2 (5 bases). Deletions cut 4 bases from V and 6 bases from J, with 14 bases between. This CDR3 has 14 residues. Germline V gene lookup returns CDR1 SGHRS and CDR2 YFSETQ. The DNA for the CDR3 is TGCGCCAGCAGCGAAGGGAGCGCGAGCAATGAGCAGTTCTTC. Its protein product is CASSEGSASNEQFF. Full variable domain (missing parts from reference TRBV5-1 and TRBJ2-1): KAGVTQTPRYLIKTRGQQVTLSCSPISGHRSVSWYQQTPGQGLQFLFEYFSETQRNKGNFPGRFSGRQFSNSRSEMNVSTLELGDSALYLCASSEGSASNEQFFGPGTRLTVL.

Notes on this clone: This CDR3 is also generated by other DNA sequences in the sample. V is TRBV5-1 and J is TRBJ2-2; D is unresolved. The CDR3 loop spans 13 amino acids. The V end lost 0 bases, the J end lost 8 bases, and 8 bases lay between the germline ends. The germline CDR1 and CDR2 sequences are SGHRS and YFSETQ. CDR3 sequence reads: CASSLDSLGELFF. CDR3 sequence (DNA): TGCGCCAGCAGCTTGGATTCTCTTGGGGAGCTGTTTTTT.

The V and J genes are TRBV9 and TRBJ2-5; D call uncertain. This CDR3 has 14 amino acids. V gave up 6 bases and J gave up 3 bases, with 15 bases separating them. Germline CDR1 reads SGDLS; CDR2 reads YYNGEE. As DNA, the CDR3 is TGTGCCAGCACACGACACATACTCGAAGAGACCCAGTACTTC. It yields the protein CASTRHILEETQYF.